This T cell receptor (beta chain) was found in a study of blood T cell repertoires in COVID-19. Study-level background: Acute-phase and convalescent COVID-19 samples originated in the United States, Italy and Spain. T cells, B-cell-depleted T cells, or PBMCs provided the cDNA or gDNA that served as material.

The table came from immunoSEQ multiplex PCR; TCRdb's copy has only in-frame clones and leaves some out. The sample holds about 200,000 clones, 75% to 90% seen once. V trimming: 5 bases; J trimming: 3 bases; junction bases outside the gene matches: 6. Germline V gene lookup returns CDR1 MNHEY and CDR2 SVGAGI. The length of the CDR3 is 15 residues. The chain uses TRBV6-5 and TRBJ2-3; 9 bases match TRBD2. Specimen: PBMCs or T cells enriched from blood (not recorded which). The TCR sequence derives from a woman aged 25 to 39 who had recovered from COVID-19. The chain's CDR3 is CASSNGLAYTDTQYF. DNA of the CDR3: TGTGCCAGCAGTAACGGACTAGCGTATACAGATACGCAGTATTTT.